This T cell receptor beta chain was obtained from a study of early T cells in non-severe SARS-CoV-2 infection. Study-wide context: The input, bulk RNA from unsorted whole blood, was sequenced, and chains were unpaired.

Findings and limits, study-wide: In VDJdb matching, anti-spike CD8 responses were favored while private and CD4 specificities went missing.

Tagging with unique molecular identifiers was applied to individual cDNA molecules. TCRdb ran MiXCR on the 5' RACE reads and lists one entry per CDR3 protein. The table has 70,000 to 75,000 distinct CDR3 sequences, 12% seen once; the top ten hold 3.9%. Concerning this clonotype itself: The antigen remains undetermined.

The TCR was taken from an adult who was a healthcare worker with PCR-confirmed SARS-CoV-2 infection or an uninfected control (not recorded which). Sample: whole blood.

The CDR3 region is CSASVGGKRNIQYF. In DNA, the CDR3 is TGCAGTGCTTCCGTGGGAGGGAAGAGAAACATTCAGTACTTC. The chain has TRBV20-1 and TRBJ2-4; TRBD2 matches 7 bases. Germline CDR1 DFQATT, CDR2 SNEGSKA (reference sequence). CDR3 length: 14 amino acids. The junction had 10 bases not matched to a gene; V was cut back by 5 bases and J by 6 bases.